This section outlines one T cell receptor beta chain sequence together with its context. Its antigen is not identified. This CDR3 has 16 amino acids. Per germline, CDR1 SGDLS and CDR2 YYNGEE. V shed 0 bases and J 6 bases; nucleotides not matched to a gene: 8. The data were obtained in a study of T-cell memory formation after mild COVID-19. General observations from the study: Specificity for SARS-CoV-2 was not confirmed among the second-wave clones peaking on day 37.

TCRdb ran MiXCR on the 5' RACE reads and lists one entry per CDR3 protein. Of about 470,000 distinct CDR3 sequences listed, around 27% are singletons. This receptor was identified in an adult woman who had mild COVID-19 (a few samples of this study predate the infection). Cell type and time point are not known. This chain connects TRBV9 to TRBJ2-3; 9 nucleotides align to TRBD2. The sequenced sample consisted of PBMCs or a T cell subset sorted from them (not recorded which). CDR3 amino acids: CASSVGGLAGPDTQYF. The CDR3 DNA reads TGTGCCAGCAGCGTAGGGGGTCTAGCGGGACCCGATACGCAGTATTTT.